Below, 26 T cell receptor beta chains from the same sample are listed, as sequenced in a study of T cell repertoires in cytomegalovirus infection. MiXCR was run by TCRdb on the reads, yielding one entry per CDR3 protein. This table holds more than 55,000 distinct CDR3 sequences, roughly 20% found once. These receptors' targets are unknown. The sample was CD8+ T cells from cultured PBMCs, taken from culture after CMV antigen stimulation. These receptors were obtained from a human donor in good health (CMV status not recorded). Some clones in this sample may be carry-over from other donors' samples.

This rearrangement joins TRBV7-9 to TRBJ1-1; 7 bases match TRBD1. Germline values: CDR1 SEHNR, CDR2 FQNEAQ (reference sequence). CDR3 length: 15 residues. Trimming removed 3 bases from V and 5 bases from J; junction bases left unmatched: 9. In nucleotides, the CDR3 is TGTGCCAGCAGCTTGGAGACAGGGCAAGGTACTGAAGCTTTCTTT. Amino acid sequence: CASSLETGQGTEAFF.

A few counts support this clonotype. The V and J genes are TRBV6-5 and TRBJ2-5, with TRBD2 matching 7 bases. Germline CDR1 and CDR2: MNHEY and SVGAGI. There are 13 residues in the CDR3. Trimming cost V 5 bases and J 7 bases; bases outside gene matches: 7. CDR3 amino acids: CASSEGGGGTQYF. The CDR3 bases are TGTGCCAGCAGTGAGGGCGGGGGTGGGACCCAGTACTTC.

CDR3 sequence: CASSPWAGANTGELFF. CDR3 coding DNA: TGTGCCAGCAGCCCATGGGCGGGGGCGAACACCGGGGAGCTGTTTTTT. V and J are TRBV12-3 or TRBV12-4 and TRBJ2-2; 7 nucleotides match TRBD2. V shed 6 bases and J 0 bases; nucleotides not matched to a gene: 7. The length of the CDR3 is 16 residues.

The CDR3 DNA is TGCGCCAGCATTCCTCGGGGAGCCAGAAACGATGAGCAGTTCTTC. It specifies CASIPRGARNDEQFF. This sequence joins TRBV10-2 and TRBJ2-1; a possible D gene is TRBD2 (5 bases). CDR1 WSHSY and CDR2 SAAADI come from the germline V gene. V gave up 7 bases and J gave up 8 bases, with 21 bases separating them. CDR3 length equals 15 residues.

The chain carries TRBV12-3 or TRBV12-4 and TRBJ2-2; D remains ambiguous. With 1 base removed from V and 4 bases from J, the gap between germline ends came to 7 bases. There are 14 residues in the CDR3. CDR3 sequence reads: CASSLGIPTGELFF. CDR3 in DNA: TGTGCCAGCAGTTTAGGGATCCCCACCGGGGAGCTGTTTTTT.

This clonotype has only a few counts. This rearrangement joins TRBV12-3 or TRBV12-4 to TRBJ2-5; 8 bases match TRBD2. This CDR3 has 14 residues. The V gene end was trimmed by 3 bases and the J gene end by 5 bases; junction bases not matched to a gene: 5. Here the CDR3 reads CASSLGGGHETQYF. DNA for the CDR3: TGTGCCAGCAGTTTGGGCGGGGGGCACGAGACCCAGTACTTC.

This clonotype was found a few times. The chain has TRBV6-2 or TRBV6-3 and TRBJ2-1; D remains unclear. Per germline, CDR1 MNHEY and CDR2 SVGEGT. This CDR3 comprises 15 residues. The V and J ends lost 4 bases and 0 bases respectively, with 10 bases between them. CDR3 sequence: CASSWDLVSYNEQFF. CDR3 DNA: TGTGCCAGCAGTTGGGATCTAGTCTCCTACAATGAGCAGTTCTTC.

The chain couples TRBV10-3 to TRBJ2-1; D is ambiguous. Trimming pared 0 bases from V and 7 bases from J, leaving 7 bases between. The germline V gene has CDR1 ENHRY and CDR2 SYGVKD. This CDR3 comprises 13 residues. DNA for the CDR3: TGTGCCATCAGTGAGTCGGGTGGGAATGAGCAGTTCTTC. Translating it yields CAISESGGNEQFF.

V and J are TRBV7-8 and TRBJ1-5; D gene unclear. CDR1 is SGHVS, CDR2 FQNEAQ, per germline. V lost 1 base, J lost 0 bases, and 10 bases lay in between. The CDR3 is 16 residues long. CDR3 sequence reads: CASSLGRLYSNQPQHF. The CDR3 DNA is TGTGCCAGCAGCTTAGGGCGGTTATATAGCAATCAGCCCCAGCATTTT. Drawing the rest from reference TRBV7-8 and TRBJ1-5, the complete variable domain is GAGVSQSPRYKVAKRGQDVALRCDPISGHVSLFWYQQALGQGPEFLTYFQNEAQLDKSGLPSDRFFAERPEGSVSTLKIQRTQQEDSAVYLCASSLGRLYSNQPQHFGDGTRLSIL.

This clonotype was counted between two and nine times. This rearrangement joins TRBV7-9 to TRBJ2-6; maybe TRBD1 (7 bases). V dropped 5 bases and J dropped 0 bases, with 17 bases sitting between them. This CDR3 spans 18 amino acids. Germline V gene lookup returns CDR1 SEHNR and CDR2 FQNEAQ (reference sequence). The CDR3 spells CASSPRQGGHSGANVLTF. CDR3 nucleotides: TGTGCCAGCAGCCCGCGACAGGGAGGTCACTCTGGGGCCAACGTCCTGACTTTC.

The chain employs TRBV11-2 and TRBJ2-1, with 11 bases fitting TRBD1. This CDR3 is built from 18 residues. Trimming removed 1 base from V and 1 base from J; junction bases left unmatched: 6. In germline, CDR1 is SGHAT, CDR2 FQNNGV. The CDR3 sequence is CASSLGTGGSPSYNEQFF. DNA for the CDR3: TGTGCCAGCAGCTTAGGGACAGGGGGCTCCCCTTCCTACAATGAGCAGTTCTTC.

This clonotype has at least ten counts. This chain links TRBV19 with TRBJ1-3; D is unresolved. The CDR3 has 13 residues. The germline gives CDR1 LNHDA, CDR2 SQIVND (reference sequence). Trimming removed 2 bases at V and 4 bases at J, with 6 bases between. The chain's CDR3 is CASSIISGNTIYF. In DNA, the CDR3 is TGTGCCAGTAGTATAATTTCCGGAAACACCATATATTTT.

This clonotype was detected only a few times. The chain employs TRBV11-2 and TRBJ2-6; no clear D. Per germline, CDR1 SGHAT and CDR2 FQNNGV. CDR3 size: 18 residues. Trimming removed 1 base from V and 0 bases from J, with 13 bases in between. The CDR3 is CASSLGSPWISGANVLTF. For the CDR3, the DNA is TGTGCCAGCAGCTTAGGCAGCCCATGGATCTCTGGGGCCAACGTCCTGACTTTC.

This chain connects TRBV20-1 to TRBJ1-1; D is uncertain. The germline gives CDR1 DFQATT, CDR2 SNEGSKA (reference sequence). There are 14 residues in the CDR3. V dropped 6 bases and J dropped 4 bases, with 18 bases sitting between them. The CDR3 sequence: CSADAASKGTEAFF. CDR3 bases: TGCAGTGCCGACGCGGCCTCGAAAGGCACTGAAGCTTTCTTT.

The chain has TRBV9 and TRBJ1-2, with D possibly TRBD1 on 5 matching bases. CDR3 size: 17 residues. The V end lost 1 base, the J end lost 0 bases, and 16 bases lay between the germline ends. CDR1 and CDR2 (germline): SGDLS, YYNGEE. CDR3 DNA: TGTGCCAGCAGCGTAAGTCCCTCGGGGGAAGCTAACTATGGCTACACCTTC. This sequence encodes CASSVSPSGEANYGYTF.

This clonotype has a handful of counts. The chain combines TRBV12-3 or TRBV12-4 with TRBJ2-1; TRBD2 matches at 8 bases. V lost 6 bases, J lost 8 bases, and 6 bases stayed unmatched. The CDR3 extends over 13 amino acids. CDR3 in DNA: TGTGCCAGCAGGCCAGGACTAGCTTATGAGCAGTTCTTC. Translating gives CASRPGLAYEQFF.

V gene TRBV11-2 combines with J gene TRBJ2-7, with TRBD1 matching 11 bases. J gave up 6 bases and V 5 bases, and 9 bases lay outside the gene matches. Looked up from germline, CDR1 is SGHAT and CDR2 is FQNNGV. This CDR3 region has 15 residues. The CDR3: CASSLRDRGNPEQYF. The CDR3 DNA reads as TGTGCCAGCAGCCTCCGGGACAGGGGGAATCCCGAGCAGTACTTC.

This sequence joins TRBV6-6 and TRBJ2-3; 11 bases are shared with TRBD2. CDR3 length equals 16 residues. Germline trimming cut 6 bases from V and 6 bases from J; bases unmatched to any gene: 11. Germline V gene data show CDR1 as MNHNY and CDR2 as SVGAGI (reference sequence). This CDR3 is CASSYTSGGRHDTQYF. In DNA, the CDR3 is TGTGCCAGCAGCTATACTAGCGGGGGTCGACACGATACGCAGTATTTT.

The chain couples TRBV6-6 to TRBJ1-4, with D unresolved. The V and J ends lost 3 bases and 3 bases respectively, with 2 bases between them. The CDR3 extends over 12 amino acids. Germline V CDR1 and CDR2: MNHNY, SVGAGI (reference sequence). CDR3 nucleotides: TGTGCCAGCAGTTATTCTAATGAAAAACTGTTTTTT. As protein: CASSYSNEKLFF.

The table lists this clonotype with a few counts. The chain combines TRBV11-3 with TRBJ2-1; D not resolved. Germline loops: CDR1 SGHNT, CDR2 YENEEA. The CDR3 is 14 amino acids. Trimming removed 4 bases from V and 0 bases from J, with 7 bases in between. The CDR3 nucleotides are TGTGCCAGCAGCTCCCTCGGCTCCTACAATGAGCAGTTCTTC. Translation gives CASSSLGSYNEQFF. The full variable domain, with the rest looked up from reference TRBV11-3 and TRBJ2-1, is EAGVVQSPRYKIIEKKQPVAFWCNPISGHNTLYWYLQNLGQGPELLIRYENEEAVDDSQLPKDRFSAERLKGVDSTLKIQPAELGDSAVYLCASSSLGSYNEQFFGPGTRLTVL.

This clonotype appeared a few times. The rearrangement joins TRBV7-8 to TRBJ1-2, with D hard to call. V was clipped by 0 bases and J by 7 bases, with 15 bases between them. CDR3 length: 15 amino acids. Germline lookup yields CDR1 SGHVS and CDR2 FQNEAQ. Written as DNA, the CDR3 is TGTGCCAGCAGCTTAGCCACTGATTCCATTCGTGGCTACACCTTC. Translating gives CASSLATDSIRGYTF. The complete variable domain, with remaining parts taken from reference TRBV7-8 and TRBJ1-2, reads GAGVSQSPRYKVAKRGQDVALRCDPISGHVSLFWYQQALGQGPEFLTYFQNEAQLDKSGLPSDRFFAERPEGSVSTLKIQRTQQEDSAVYLCASSLATDSIRGYTFGSGTRLTVV.

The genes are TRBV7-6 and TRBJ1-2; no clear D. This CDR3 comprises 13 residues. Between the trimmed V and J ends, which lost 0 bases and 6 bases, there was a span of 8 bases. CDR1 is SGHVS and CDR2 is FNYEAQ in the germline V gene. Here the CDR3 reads CASSLARLDGYTF. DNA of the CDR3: TGTGCCAGCAGCTTAGCCCGACTTGATGGCTACACCTTC.

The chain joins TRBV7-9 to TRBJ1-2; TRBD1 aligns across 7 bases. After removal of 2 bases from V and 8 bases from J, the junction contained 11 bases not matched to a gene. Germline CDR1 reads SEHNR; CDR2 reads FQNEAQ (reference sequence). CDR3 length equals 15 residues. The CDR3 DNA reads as TGTGCCAGCAGCTTACCCCGGGACAGAGGATTCGGCTACACCTTC. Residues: CASSLPRDRGFGYTF. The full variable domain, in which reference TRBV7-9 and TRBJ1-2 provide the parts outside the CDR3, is DTGVSQNPRHKITKRGQNVTFRCDPISEHNRLYWYRQTLGQGPEFLTYFQNEAQLEKSRLLSDRFSAERPKGSFSTLEIQRTEQGDSAMYLCASSLPRDRGFGYTFGSGTRLTVV.

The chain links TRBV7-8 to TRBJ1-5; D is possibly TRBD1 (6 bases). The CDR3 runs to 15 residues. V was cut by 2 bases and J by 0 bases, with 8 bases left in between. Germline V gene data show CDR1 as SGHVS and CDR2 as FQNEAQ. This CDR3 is CASSLRRGSNQPQHF. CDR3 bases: TGTGCCAGCAGCTTACGCAGGGGTAGCAATCAGCCCCAGCATTTT.

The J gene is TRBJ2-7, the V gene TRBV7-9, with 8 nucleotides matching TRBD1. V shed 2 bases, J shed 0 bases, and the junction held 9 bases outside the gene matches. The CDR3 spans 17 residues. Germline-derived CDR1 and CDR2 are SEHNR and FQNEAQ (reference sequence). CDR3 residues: CASSLKGQGARSYEQYF. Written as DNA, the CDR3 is TGTGCCAGCAGCTTAAAGGGCCAGGGGGCACGCTCCTACGAGCAGTACTTC.

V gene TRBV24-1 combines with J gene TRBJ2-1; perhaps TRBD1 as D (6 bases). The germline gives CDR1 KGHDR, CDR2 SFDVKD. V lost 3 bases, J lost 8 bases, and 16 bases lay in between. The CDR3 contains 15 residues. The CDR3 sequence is CATSDTAGAMYEQFF. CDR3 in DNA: TGTGCCACCAGTGATACGGCAGGGGCAATGTATGAGCAGTTCTTC.